These 31 T cell receptor beta chains were all obtained from the same sample, sequenced in a study of OX40 agonist ivuxolimab in advanced cancers. Data came from immunoSEQ multiplex PCR; TCRdb stores just in-frame clones and leaves some out. This table holds roughly 70,000 clones, 80% to 90% found once. The specimen was CD4+ or CD8+ T cells sorted from blood, collected in a trial of the OX40 agonist ivuxolimab. The origin of the receptors is an adult with an advanced solid tumor such as melanoma, head and neck, liver or kidney cancer.

The chain carries TRBV6-1 and TRBJ2-7; 13 nucleotides align to TRBD2. The germline V gene has CDR1 MNHNS and CDR2 SASEGT. The CDR3 has 17 amino acids. The V segment lost 0 bases and the J segment 0 bases; nucleotides outside the gene matches: 2. CDR3 in amino acids: CASSEAGLAGSSYEQYF. The DNA for the CDR3 is TGTGCCAGCAGTGAAGCGGGACTAGCGGGAAGCTCCTACGAGCAGTACTTC.

The chain combines TRBV9 with TRBJ1-1; D gene ambiguous. The germline gives CDR1 SGDLS, CDR2 YYNGEE. Trimming took off 4 bases at V and 5 bases at J, with 12 bases between the two ends. The length of the CDR3 is 13 residues. In DNA, the CDR3 is TGTGCCAGCAGCTCCAACACTCGGACTGAAGCTTTCTTT. Protein sequence: CASSSNTRTEAFF.

V and J are TRBV7-3 and TRBJ1-2, with D perhaps matching TRBD1 (5 bases). CDR1 is SGHTA and CDR2 is FQGTGA in the germline V gene. The ends were cut back, 3 bases at V and 8 bases at J, with 13 bases in the middle. The CDR3 has 13 amino acids. The CDR3 nucleotides read TGTGCCAGCAGCTTTGGGCAGGGAGACGGCTACACCTTC. Its protein product is CASSFGQGDGYTF.

V and J are TRBV7-8 and TRBJ1-3; no definite D call. The CDR3 is 14 amino acids. In germline, CDR1 is SGHVS, CDR2 FQNEAQ. V was clipped by 0 bases and J by 4 bases, with 7 bases between them. CDR3 DNA sequence: TGTGCCAGCAGCTTAGCCGGGTACGGAAACACCATATATTTT. It specifies CASSLAGYGNTIYF.

This chain connects TRBV20-1 to TRBJ2-1; D unresolved. CDR1 and CDR2 (germline): DFQATT, SNEGSKA (reference sequence). Trimming removed 3 bases from V and 10 bases from J, with 10 bases in between. There are 11 residues in the CDR3. The CDR3: CSASRQWEQFF. The DNA of the CDR3 is TGCAGTGCTAGTAGGCAATGGGAGCAGTTCTTC.

The gene calls are TRBV9 and TRBJ1-4; the D is unclear. The CDR3 extends over 14 amino acids. In germline, CDR1 is SGDLS, CDR2 YYNGEE. The germline V and J ends were trimmed by 0 bases and 4 bases, with 7 bases remaining between them. CDR3 sequence (DNA): TGTGCCAGCAGCGTAGGAGCCCTTAATGAAAAACTGTTTTTT. Its protein product is CASSVGALNEKLFF.

V usage is TRBV4-1 and J usage is TRBJ2-1; D may be TRBD2 (5 bases). CDR1 is MGHRA and CDR2 is YSYEKL in the germline V gene. The CDR3 runs to 16 residues. Trimming removed 4 bases from V and 1 base from J, with 14 bases in between. The CDR3 loop is CASSRPRERSYNEQFF. The CDR3 region has the DNA TGCGCCAGCAGCCGCCCACGGGAACGGTCCTACAATGAGCAGTTCTTC.

The chain has TRBV10-3 and TRBJ1-4; D unclear. V was trimmed by 10 bases and J by 4 bases, leaving 16 bases between them. The germline gives CDR1 ENHRY, CDR2 SYGVKD. There are 14 residues in the CDR3. CDR3 protein: CATCDAVGNEKLFF. In DNA form, the CDR3 reads TGTGCCACCTGCGACGCGGTCGGTAATGAAAAACTGTTTTTT.

This chain joins TRBV2 and TRBJ2-1, with TRBD2 matching over 9 bases. Losses at the gene ends were 0 bases for V and 7 bases for J; bases not matched to a gene: 10. The CDR3 extends over 17 amino acids. Germline V lookup: CDR1 SNHLY, CDR2 FYNNEI. As DNA, the CDR3 is TGTGCCAGCAGTGAAGCGCTTCGGCCTAGCGGGGTAAATGAGCAGTTCTTC. It translates to CASSEALRPSGVNEQFF.

The rearrangement links TRBV28 to TRBJ1-1; TRBD1 might be the D (6 bases). The V and J ends lost 7 bases and 5 bases respectively, with 11 bases between them. Germline V lookup: CDR1 MDHEN, CDR2 SYDVKM. The CDR3 runs to 12 residues. CDR3 amino acids: CASTSRGTEAFF. The CDR3 coding sequence is TGTGCCAGCACCAGTAGGGGGACTGAAGCTTTCTTT.

The chain combines TRBV18 with TRBJ2-3; 10 nucleotides match TRBD2. The CDR3 is 15 residues long. V gave up 8 bases and J gave up 3 bases; unmatched junction bases: 8. CDR1 is KGHSH and CDR2 is LQKENI in the germline V gene. The CDR3 DNA follows: TGTGCCAGCCGACTAAGCGGGGGGGCGACAGATACGCAGTATTTT. Translating gives CASRLSGGATDTQYF.

This clone has a single count. V gene TRBV6-5 combines with J gene TRBJ2-2; TRBD1 agrees at 8 bases. Germline V gene data show CDR1 as MNHEY and CDR2 as SVGAGI. The CDR3 runs 15 residues. The V and J ends lost 2 bases and 6 bases, in that order; junction bases with no gene match: 5. The CDR3 loop is CASSYRTGSSGELFF. DNA for the CDR3: TGTGCCAGCAGTTACAGGACAGGGAGTTCCGGGGAGCTGTTTTTT.

In its sample, this clone was seen a few times. The chain joins TRBV18 to TRBJ1-4; D remains unclear. Trimming removed 6 bases from V and 5 bases from J, with 13 bases in between. CDR1 KGHSH and CDR2 LQKENI come from the germline V gene. CDR3 size: 14 residues. The CDR3 region is CASSQLRANEKLFF. Written as DNA, the CDR3 is TGTGCCAGCTCGCAGCTCCGGGCCAATGAAAAACTGTTTTTT.

The V gene is TRBV9, the J gene TRBJ1-6; no firm D call. This CDR3 is built from 17 residues. V lost 1 base, J lost 6 bases, and 17 bases lay in between. Germline loops: CDR1 SGDLS, CDR2 YYNGEE. The CDR3 loop is CASSVFPRGGINSPLHF. The CDR3 nucleotides are TGTGCCAGCAGCGTATTCCCCCGGGGAGGGATTAATTCACCCCTCCACTTT.

The chain employs TRBV7-8 and TRBJ2-3; D gene unclear. CDR3 length: 16 amino acids. Trimming took off 1 base at V and 0 bases at J, with 11 bases between the two ends. Germline CDR1 is SGHVS and CDR2 is FQNEAQ. The CDR3 coding sequence is TGTGCCAGCAGCTTAGGTTCATATACTAGCACAGATACGCAGTATTTT. Translated: CASSLGSYTSTDTQYF.

J is TRBJ2-3 and V is TRBV7-3, with TRBD1 matching over 7 bases. V lost 5 bases to trimming and J lost 3 bases; unmatched junction nucleotides: 8. The CDR3 covers 15 residues. CDR1 and CDR2 (germline): SGHTA, FQGTGA. The CDR3 DNA sequence: TGTGCCAGCAGCCCGACAGGGAGAAGGACAGATACGCAGTATTTT. Translation: CASSPTGRRTDTQYF.

The chain joins TRBV7-3 to TRBJ2-7; 11 bases line up with TRBD1. CDR1 is SGHTA, CDR2 FQGTGA, per germline. The CDR3 covers 14 residues. Trimming at V came to 4 bases and at J to 5 bases, leaving 4 bases not matched to a gene. The CDR3 coding sequence is TGTGCCAGCAGCTCCGGGACAGGGGGGCACGAGCAGTACTTC. Its protein is CASSSGTGGHEQYF. Complete variable domain (other parts from reference TRBV7-3 and TRBJ2-7): GAGVSQTPSNKVTEKGKYVELRCDPISGHTALYWYRQSLGQGPEFLIYFQGTGAADDSGLPNDRFFAVRPEGSVSTLKIQRTERGDSAVYLCASSSGTGGHEQYFGPGTRLTVT.

The chain combines TRBV9 with TRBJ2-7, with 7 bases fitting TRBD1. This CDR3 comprises 13 residues. J lost 6 bases, V lost 3 bases, and 6 bases had no gene match. Per germline, CDR1 SGDLS and CDR2 YYNGEE. For the CDR3, the DNA is TGTGCCAGCAGCGCTAGTACAGGGGTCGAGCAGTACTTC. Translation: CASSASTGVEQYF.

This clone occurred once. The rearrangement joins TRBV5-4 to TRBJ1-4; the D is unclear. The CDR3 totals 13 residues. Trimming stripped 3 bases from V and 7 bases from J, with 10 bases between. CDR1 SGHNT and CDR2 YYREEE come from the germline V gene (reference sequence). The CDR3 loop is CASSSDVSEKLFF. The CDR3 coding sequence is TGTGCCAGCAGCTCGGACGTGAGTGAAAAACTGTTTTTT.

The chain combines TRBV19 with TRBJ1-3; D is uncertain. The V gene lost 3 bases and the J gene lost 1 base, with 7 bases spanning the gap. The V gene's germline CDR1 is LNHDA and CDR2 SQIVND (reference sequence). This CDR3 contains 14 residues. CDR3 nucleotide sequence: TGTGCCAGTAGTATGGGGAGTTCTGGAAACACCATATATTTT. Translation gives CASSMGSSGNTIYF.

The chain uses TRBV13 and TRBJ2-7; 7 nucleotides match TRBD1. Germline-derived CDR1 and CDR2 are PRHDT and FYEKMQ (reference sequence). Trimming at V came to 2 bases and at J to 5 bases, leaving 6 bases not matched to a gene. The CDR3 consists of 14 residues. This CDR3 is CASSLPGGINEQYF. The CDR3 DNA reads TGTGCCAGCAGCTTACCAGGGGGTATCAACGAGCAGTACTTC.

V and J are TRBV18 and TRBJ1-1; D call uncertain. Germline V CDR1 and CDR2: KGHSH, LQKENI. This CDR3 region has 13 residues. Trimming stripped 6 bases from V and 3 bases from J, with 11 bases between. CDR3 sequence: CASSGFSDTEAFF. The DNA for the CDR3 is TGTGCCAGCTCGGGCTTTTCGGACACTGAAGCTTTCTTT. Complete variable domain (other parts from reference TRBV18 and TRBJ1-1): NAGVMQNPRHLVRRRGQEARLRCSPMKGHSHVYWYRQLPEEGLKFMVYLQKENIIDESGMPKERFSAEFPKEGPSILRIQQVVRGDSAAYFCASSGFSDTEAFFGQGTRLTVV.

V gene TRBV9 combines with J gene TRBJ2-7; 9 positions match TRBD1. The CDR3 covers 15 residues. Germline CDR1 reads SGDLS; CDR2 reads YYNGEE. Unmatched junction bases numbered 9, after V lost 3 bases and J lost 5 bases. CDR3 amino acids: CASSEGPGQGDEQYF. In DNA, the CDR3 is TGTGCCAGCAGCGAGGGGCCGGGACAGGGCGACGAGCAGTACTTC.

The rearrangement uses TRBV5-1 and TRBJ1-1, with D possibly TRBD1 on 6 matching bases. Per germline, CDR1 SGHRS and CDR2 YFSETQ. V was pared by 4 bases and J by 10 bases, with 20 bases between. The CDR3 length is 14 residues. CDR3 nucleotides: TGCGCCAGCAGCCCCCCCGGGACATCCTCCGGAGCTTTCTTT. Translating it yields CASSPPGTSSGAFF.

This clone came up a few times. This chain links TRBV6-5 with TRBJ1-6, with a possible D match to TRBD1 (6 bases). The V end was cut by 7 bases, the J end by 7 bases, with 11 bases between. The CDR3 is 13 residues long. Germline lookup yields CDR1 MNHEY and CDR2 SVGAGI. CDR3 nucleotides: TGTGCCAGCACCCGGGACACCAATTCACCCCTCCACTTT. Encoded protein: CASTRDTNSPLHF.

The genes are TRBV6-1 and TRBJ1-5, with D possibly matching TRBD1 (5 bases). CDR1 is MNHNS and CDR2 is SASEGT in the germline V gene. The ends were cut back, 0 bases at V and 4 bases at J, with 10 bases in the middle. This CDR3 is built from 15 residues. The CDR3 region is CASSEAAQGNQPQHF. Written as DNA, the CDR3 is TGTGCCAGCAGTGAAGCCGCCCAGGGTAATCAGCCCCAGCATTTT.

This sequence joins TRBV7-2 and TRBJ1-1; D is ambiguous. This CDR3 has 13 amino acids. Trimming removed 5 bases from V and 0 bases from J, with 7 bases in between. Germline CDR1 SGHTA, CDR2 FQGNSA. CDR3 in amino acids: CASSAEMNTEAFF. The CDR3 DNA sequence: TGTGCCAGCAGCGCCGAAATGAACACTGAAGCTTTCTTT.

The chain recombines TRBV7-8 with TRBJ2-7; no reliable D call. CDR1 and CDR2 from the germline V gene are SGHVS and FQNEAQ. The CDR3 extends over 11 amino acids. Trimming took 2 bases from V and 4 from J, leaving 3 bases between them. The chain's CDR3 is CASSLQYEQYF. The CDR3 nucleotides read TGTGCCAGCAGCTTACAATACGAGCAGTACTTC.

This clone was detected only a few times. The chain couples TRBV5-8 to TRBJ2-5, with 9 bases matching TRBD2. J was trimmed by 4 bases and V by 4 bases; bases with no gene match: 2. Germline V gives CDR1 SGHTS, CDR2 YDEGEE. CDR3 length: 13 amino acids. For the CDR3, the DNA is TGTGCCAGCAGCGGGGGACTAGCAGAGACCCAGTACTTC. This encodes CASSGGLAETQYF. Filled out from reference TRBV5-8 and TRBJ2-5, the complete variable domain reads EAGVTQSPTHLIKTRGQQATLRCSPISGHTSVYWYQQALGLGLQFLLWYDEGEERNRGNFPPRFSGRQFPNYSSELNVNALELEDSALYLCASSGGLAETQYFGPGTRLLVL.

V gene TRBV2 combines with J gene TRBJ2-1; D possibly corresponds to TRBD1 (7 bases). Trimming removed 6 bases at V and 1 base at J, with 13 bases between. Germline values: CDR1 SNHLY, CDR2 FYNNEI. The CDR3 is 15 residues long. The CDR3 coding sequence is TGTGCCAGCAGCCGGACAGGAGGGTCCTACAATGAGCAGTTCTTC. As protein: CASSRTGGSYNEQFF.

The V gene is TRBV7-9, the J gene TRBJ2-7; D possibly corresponds to TRBD2 (5 bases). This CDR3 comprises 14 residues. The germline V gene encodes CDR1 SEHNR and CDR2 FQNEAQ (reference sequence). The ends were cut back, 0 bases at V and 2 bases at J, with 8 bases in the middle. The DNA for the CDR3 is TGTGCCAGCAGCTTAGCCAGAGGGCCCTACGAGCAGTACTTC. This sequence encodes CASSLARGPYEQYF. Full variable domain (missing parts from reference TRBV7-9 and TRBJ2-7): DTGVSQNPRHKITKRGQNVTFRCDPISEHNRLYWYRQTLGQGPEFLTYFQNEAQLEKSRLLSDRFSAERPKGSFSTLEIQRTEQGDSAMYLCASSLARGPYEQYFGPGTRLTVT.